This T cell receptor (beta chain) originates from a study of shared clonotypes between healthy human individuals. The protocol was immunoSEQ multiplex PCR, while the TCRdb copy is restricted to in-frame clones and leaves out a portion. Of hundreds of thousands of clones detected, 85% to 95% appear once; the ten largest clones hold under 30%. It was CD45RO-negative cells, positively selected for CCR7, that made up naive CD8 cells, with terminally differentiated effector memory CD45RA+ cells excluded. Germline CDR1 is SGDLS and CDR2 is YYNGEE. This CDR3 has 15 residues. The V and J ends lost 3 bases and 6 bases, in that order; junction bases with no gene match: 11.

The sequence was obtained from a man aged 25-40 years in good health. The sample consisted of naive CD8+ T cells sorted from blood. The chain combines TRBV9 with TRBJ1-2; 7 nucleotides align to TRBD1. The CDR3 is CASSARGQWGDGYTF. The CDR3 coding sequence is TGTGCCAGCAGCGCCCGGGGACAGTGGGGGGATGGCTACACCTTC. The full variable domain, in which reference TRBV9 and TRBJ1-2 provide the parts outside the CDR3, is DSGVTQTPKHLITATGQRVTLRCSPRSGDLSVYWYQQSLDQGLQFLIQYYNGEERAKGNILERFSAQQFPDLHSELNLSSLELGDSALYFCASSARGQWGDGYTFGSGTRLTVV.